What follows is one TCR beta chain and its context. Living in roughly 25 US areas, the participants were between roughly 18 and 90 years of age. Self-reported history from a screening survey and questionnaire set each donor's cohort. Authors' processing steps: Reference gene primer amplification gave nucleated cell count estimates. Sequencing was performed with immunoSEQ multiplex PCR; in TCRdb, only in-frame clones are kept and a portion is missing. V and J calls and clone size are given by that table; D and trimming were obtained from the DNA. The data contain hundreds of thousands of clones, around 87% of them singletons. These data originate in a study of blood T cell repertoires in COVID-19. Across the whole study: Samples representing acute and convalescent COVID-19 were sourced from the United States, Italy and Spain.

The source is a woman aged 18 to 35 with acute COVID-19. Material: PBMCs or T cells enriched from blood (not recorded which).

CDR3 amino acids: CSVEDWRNTGELFF. Written as DNA, the CDR3 is TGCAGCGTTGAAGACTGGAGGAACACCGGGGAGCTGTTTTTT. V and J are TRBV29-1 and TRBJ2-2, with D hard to call. Trimming removed 0 bases from V and 1 base from J, with 6 bases in between. Germline loops: CDR1 SQVTM, CDR2 ANQGSEA. The CDR3 is 14 amino acids.